This TCR beta chain stems from a study of T cell clusters in autoimmune cytopenias. TRB rearrangements were amplified by touch-down multiplex PCR with mixed TRB-A/B primers. From the multiplex PCR reads, TCRdb lists one entry per CDR3 protein and no DNA. The record lists 7,000 to 7,500 distinct CDR3 sequences, of which the ten most abundant hold 20% to 25%. According to its frequency, this clonotype is medium-sized. TRB was amplified from 250 ng of peripheral blood genomic DNA per sample. Germline CDR1 and CDR2: MNHEY and SVGAGI. The CDR3 is 13 residues long. These data also featured in a second study, about T cell repertoires in aging, cancer and after chemotherapy. That source adds: Median generation probability rose over the chemotherapy interval in each cancer cohort, suggesting rebound thymic output. These repertoire data do not allow conclusions about immunological memory after chemotherapy.

The specimen sequenced was peripheral blood. The chain is built from TRBV6-5 and TRBJ2-7. This TCR derives from a human donor in good health. The CDR3 spells CASSYSMLDEQYF.